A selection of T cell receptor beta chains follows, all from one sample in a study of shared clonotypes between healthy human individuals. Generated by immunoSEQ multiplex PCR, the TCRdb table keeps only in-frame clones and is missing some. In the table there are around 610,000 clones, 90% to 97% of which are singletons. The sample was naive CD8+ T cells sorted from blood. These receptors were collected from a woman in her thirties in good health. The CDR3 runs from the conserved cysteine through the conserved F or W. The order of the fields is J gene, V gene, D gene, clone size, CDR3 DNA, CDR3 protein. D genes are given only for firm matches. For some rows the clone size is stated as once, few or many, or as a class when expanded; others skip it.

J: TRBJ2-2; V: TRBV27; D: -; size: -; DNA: TGTGCCAGCAGTTGGACAGAAAACACCGGGGAGCTGTTTTTT; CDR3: CASSWTENTGELFF
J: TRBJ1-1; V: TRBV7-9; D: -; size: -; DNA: TGTGCCAGCAGCTTGGGGGGTCAGTCGGCTGAAGCTTTCTTT; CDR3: CASSLGGQSAEAFF
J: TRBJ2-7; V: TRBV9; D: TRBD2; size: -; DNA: TGTGCCAGCAGCGCCGGGACTAGCGGTAACGAGCAGTACTTC; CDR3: CASSAGTSGNEQYF
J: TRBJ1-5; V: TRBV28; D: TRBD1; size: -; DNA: TGTGCCAGCAGCATCACGACAGGGGCTGATCAGCCCCAGCATTTT; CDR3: CASSITTGADQPQHF
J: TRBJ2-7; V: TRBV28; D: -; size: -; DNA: TGTGCCAGCAGTTCTACTACCGGGACAACTGCCTACGAGCAGTACTTC; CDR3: CASSSTTGTTAYEQYF
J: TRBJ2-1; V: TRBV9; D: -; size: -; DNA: TGTGCCAGCAGCGCGAACAATGAGCAGTTCTTC; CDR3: CASSANNEQFF
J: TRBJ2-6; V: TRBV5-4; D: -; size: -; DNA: TGTGCCAGCAGCTTGGGGGAGGTGTCTGGGGCCAACGTCCTGACTTTC; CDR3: CASSLGEVSGANVLTF
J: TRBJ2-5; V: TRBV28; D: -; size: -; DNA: TGTGCCAGCAGTTTCCGCAGCTATCAAGAGACCCAGTACTTC; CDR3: CASSFRSYQETQYF
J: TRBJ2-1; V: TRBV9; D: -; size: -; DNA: TGTGCCAGCAGCGGAATGACTCCGAACGGTTACAATGAGCAGTTCTTC; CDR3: CASSGMTPNGYNEQFF
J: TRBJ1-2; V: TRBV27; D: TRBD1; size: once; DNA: TGTGCCAGCAGCCTCGGGACAGGGGGGCGCCCATACTATGGCTACACCTTC; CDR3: CASSLGTGGRPYYGYTF
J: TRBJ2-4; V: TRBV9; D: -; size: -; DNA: TGTGCCAGCAGCGGCCCAGGGCTGGCCAAAAACATTCAGTACTTC; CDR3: CASSGPGLAKNIQYF
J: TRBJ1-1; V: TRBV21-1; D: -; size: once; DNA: TGTGCCAGCGGAGGAACCTCGGTCCCTAGCACTGAAGCTTTCTTT; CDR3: CASGGTSVPSTEAFF
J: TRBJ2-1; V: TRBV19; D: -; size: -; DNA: TGTGCCAGTAGTACTAACGAAGACCTATACAATGAGCAGTTCTTC; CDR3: CASSTNEDLYNEQFF
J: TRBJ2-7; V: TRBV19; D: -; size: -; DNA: TGTGCCAGTAGTATAGTCCCGACTCGACCAGGCGAGCAGTACTTC; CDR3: CASSIVPTRPGEQYF
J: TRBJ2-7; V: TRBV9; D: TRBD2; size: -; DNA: TGTGCCAGCAGCGCCTCCCAACTAGCGGCAAGGTACGAGCAGTACTTC; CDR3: CASSASQLAARYEQYF
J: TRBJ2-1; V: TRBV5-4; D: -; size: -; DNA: TGTGCCAGCAGCTTGGACGAGGGCTACAATGAGCAGTTCTTC; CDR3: CASSLDEGYNEQFF
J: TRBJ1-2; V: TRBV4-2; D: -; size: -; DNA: TGTGCCAGCAGCCAAGCTGTGGACGGACCAAACTATGGCTACACCTTC; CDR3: CASSQAVDGPNYGYTF
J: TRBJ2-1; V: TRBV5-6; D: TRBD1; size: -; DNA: TGTGCCAGCAGCGACGGGACAGGGGGCAGGAATGAGCAGTTCTTC; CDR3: CASSDGTGGRNEQFF
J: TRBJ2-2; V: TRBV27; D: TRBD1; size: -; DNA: TGTGCCAGCAGTTTAATCGGGACAGGGGGCTTCAACGGGGAGCTGTTTTTT; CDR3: CASSLIGTGGFNGELFF
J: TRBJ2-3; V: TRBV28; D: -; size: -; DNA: TGTGCCAGCAGTCCAGCGGTTCCTAGCACAGATACGCAGTATTTT; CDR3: CASSPAVPSTDTQYF
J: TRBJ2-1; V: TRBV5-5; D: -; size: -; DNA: TGTGCCAGCAGCGGCCGCGAGCAGTTCTTC; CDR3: CASSGREQFF
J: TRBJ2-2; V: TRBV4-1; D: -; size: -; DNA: TGCGCCAGCAGCCAAGACCAGGAAACCGGGGAGCTGTTTTTT; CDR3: CASSQDQETGELFF
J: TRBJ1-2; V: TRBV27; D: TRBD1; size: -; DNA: TGTGCCAGCAGTTCCTACCGGGACAGGGGGCAGTATGGCTATGGCTACACCTTC; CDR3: CASSSYRDRGQYGYGYTF
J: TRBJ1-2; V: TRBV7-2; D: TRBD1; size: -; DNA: TGTGCCAGCAGCTTCAGCGGGGCCGGGACAGGGTCGGTCTATGGCTACACCTTC; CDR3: CASSFSGAGTGSVYGYTF
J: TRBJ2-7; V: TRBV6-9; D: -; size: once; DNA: TGTGCCAGCAGTTATCTGGACCCCGCCTCCTACGAGCAGTACTTC; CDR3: CASSYLDPASYEQYF
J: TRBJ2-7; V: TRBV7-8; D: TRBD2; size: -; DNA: TGTGCCAGCAGCTCCACTAGCGGGGCCTTTTACGAGCAGTACTTC; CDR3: CASSSTSGAFYEQYF
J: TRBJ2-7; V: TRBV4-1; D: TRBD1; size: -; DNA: TGCGCCAGCAGCCAACCTGGACAGGGAAACTACGAGCAGTACTTC; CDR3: CASSQPGQGNYEQYF
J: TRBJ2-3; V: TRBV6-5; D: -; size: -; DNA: TGTGCCAGCAGTTACTTGGCAGGGTTCACAGATACGCAGTATTTT; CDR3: CASSYLAGFTDTQYF
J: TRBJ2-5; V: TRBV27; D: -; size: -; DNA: TGTGCCAGCAGTCCCTGGGGGGAACAAGAGACCCAGTACTTC; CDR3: CASSPWGEQETQYF
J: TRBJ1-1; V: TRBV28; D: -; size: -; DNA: TGTGCCAGCAGTTTAGAAGGGATCAGCACTGAAGCTTTCTTT; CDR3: CASSLEGISTEAFF
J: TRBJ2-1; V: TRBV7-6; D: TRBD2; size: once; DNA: TGTGCCAGCAGCCCAGCCGGACTAGCGGGATACAATGAGCAGTTCTTC; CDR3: CASSPAGLAGYNEQFF